The 25 T cell receptor beta chains below all came from one sample that was sequenced in a study of blood T cell repertoires in COVID-19. The protocol was immunoSEQ multiplex PCR, while the TCRdb copy is restricted to in-frame clones and leaves out a portion. Among 200,000 to 250,000 clones listed, about four fifths were seen once. Sequenced input: peripheral blood. The receptors were sampled from a woman over 75 with COVID-19, enrolled during active disease.

The chain links TRBV6-1 to TRBJ2-7; D unresolved. CDR3 length: 15 residues. CDR1 is MNHNS, CDR2 SASEGT, per germline. Between the trimmed V and J ends, which lost 0 bases and 4 bases, there was a span of 13 bases. CDR3 sequence reads: CASSEASGVPYEQYF. The CDR3 bases are TGTGCCAGCAGTGAAGCGTCAGGTGTTCCGTACGAGCAGTACTTC.

CDR3 DNA: TGTGCCACCGCCTTTGGACAGAGCACAGATACGCAGTATTTT. Translating gives CATAFGQSTDTQYF. V usage is TRBV2 and J usage is TRBJ2-3; maybe TRBD1 (6 bases). V was shortened by 10 bases and J by 0 bases, with 14 bases between the two germline ends. This CDR3 comprises 14 residues. CDR1 is SNHLY, CDR2 FYNNEI, per germline.

CDR3 loop: CASSEYTNQPQHF. The CDR3, as DNA: TGCGCCAGCAGTGAGTACACCAATCAGCCCCAGCATTTT. The chain uses TRBV10-2 and TRBJ1-5; D call uncertain. The CDR3 has 13 amino acids. Trimming pared 1 base from V and 3 bases from J, leaving 4 bases between. The germline V gene encodes CDR1 WSHSY and CDR2 SAAADI.

The chain recombines TRBV5-1 with TRBJ1-2; D possibly corresponds to TRBD1 (5 bases). The CDR3 is 16 amino acids. From germline, CDR1 is SGHRS and CDR2 YFSETQ. V lost 1 base and J lost 5, with 18 bases in between. The CDR3 nucleotides are TGCGCCAGCAGCTTGAAAAGTACGGGGGTTTTATATGGCTACACCTTC. The encoded protein is CASSLKSTGVLYGYTF.

The J gene is TRBJ1-6, the V gene TRBV5-6; D not resolved. With 3 bases removed from V and 9 bases from J, the gap between germline ends came to 10 bases. The CDR3 extends over 13 amino acids. Per germline, CDR1 SGHDT and CDR2 YYEEEE. The CDR3 sequence: CASSSAAASPLHF. CDR3 nucleotides: TGTGCCAGCAGCTCCGCGGCAGCTTCACCCCTCCACTTT.

Concerning this clone itself: Mismatch with germline at one junction end may stem from a read error. This chain connects TRBV10-3 to TRBJ2-7, with a possible D match to TRBD2 (5 bases). The length of the CDR3 is 13 residues. Looked up from germline, CDR1 is ENHRY and CDR2 is SYGVKD. The CDR3 sequence: CAISEPQATTAFF. The CDR3 nucleotides are TGTGCCATCAGTGAGCCCCAGGCGACTACGGCCTTCTTC.

This clone is a singleton in its sample. The CDR3: CASSPPGFGGNTIYF. CDR3 coding DNA: TGTGCCAGCAGCCCGCCCGGGTTTGGTGGAAACACCATATATTTT. The chain links TRBV3-1 (or the pseudogene TRBV3-2) to TRBJ1-3; D is unclear. V was trimmed by 4 bases and J by 3 bases, leaving 13 bases between them. Germline loops: CDR1 LGHDT, CDR2 YNNKEL (reference sequence). The CDR3 has 15 amino acids.

As DNA, the CDR3 is TGCGCCAGCAGCCAAGATCAAGGCTCCAGCGGGAGGCACGAGCAGTACTTC. This sequence encodes CASSQDQGSSGRHEQYF. This chain joins TRBV4-1 and TRBJ2-7; 9 bases are a match to TRBD2. The V segment lost 0 bases and the J segment 5 bases; nucleotides outside the gene matches: 11. Germline V CDR1 and CDR2: MGHRA, YSYEKL. This CDR3 has 17 residues.

CDR3 sequence reads: CASTPEEILNYGYTF. The CDR3 DNA sequence: TGTGCCAGCACGCCGGAGGAAATCTTAAACTATGGCTACACCTTC. V and J are TRBV28 and TRBJ1-2; D not resolved. This CDR3 has 15 amino acids. Germline CDR1 and CDR2: MDHEN and SYDVKM. Deletions cut 7 bases from V and 2 bases from J, with 17 bases between.

This clone was seen a handful of times. The chain couples TRBV9 to TRBJ1-6; 11 bases align to TRBD1. Germline values: CDR1 SGDLS, CDR2 YYNGEE. V lost 3 bases to trimming and J lost 13 bases; unmatched junction nucleotides: 9. CDR3 size: 15 residues. CDR3 amino acids: CASSEGTGGVLPLHF. The DNA for the CDR3 is TGTGCCAGCAGCGAGGGGACAGGGGGTGTCCTGCCCCTCCACTTT.

On this clone itself: At the DNA level, this CDR3 is encoded by other sequences in the same sample as well. The V and J genes are TRBV3-1 (or the pseudogene TRBV3-2) and TRBJ1-1, with TRBD1 as a possible D gene (6 bases). Per the germline V gene, CDR1 is LGHDT and CDR2 is YNNKEL (reference sequence). The CDR3 contains 11 residues. Trimming removed 4 bases at V and 10 bases at J, with 10 bases between. The CDR3 DNA reads as TGTGCCAGCAGCCTACAGGGTCGAGCTTTCTTT. This encodes CASSLQGRAFF.

V and J are TRBV11-2 and TRBJ1-1; D unclear. Germline V lookup: CDR1 SGHAT, CDR2 FQNNGV. The V gene lost 3 bases and the J gene lost 3 bases, with 5 bases spanning the gap. CDR3 length equals 12 residues. CDR3 nucleotides: TGTGCCAGCAGCTTTGAGTACACTGAAGCTTTCTTT. The encoded protein is CASSFEYTEAFF.

This clone was observed once. V gene TRBV5-8 combines with J gene TRBJ2-7; 9 bases fit TRBD2. CDR3 size: 15 residues. Trimming at V came to 3 bases and at J to 12 bases, leaving 16 bases not matched to a gene. CDR1 and CDR2 (germline): SGHTS, YDEGEE. For the CDR3, the DNA is TGTGCCAGCAGCTCACCGACTAGCGGCACCCCACAGCGGTACTTC. Residues: CASSSPTSGTPQRYF.

Only a few counts were recorded for this clone. The chain employs TRBV5-1 and TRBJ1-1; 7 bases align to TRBD1. J was trimmed by 0 bases and V by 3 bases; bases with no gene match: 8. Looked up from germline, CDR1 is SGHRS and CDR2 is YFSETQ. There are 16 residues in the CDR3. CDR3 protein: CASSWTGTAMNTEAFF. The CDR3 DNA sequence: TGCGCCAGCAGCTGGACCGGGACAGCAATGAACACTGAAGCTTTCTTT.

J is TRBJ2-1 and V is TRBV29-1; 11 bases line up with TRBD2. This CDR3 comprises 19 residues. J gave up 4 bases and V 3 bases, and 17 bases lay outside the gene matches. Germline-derived CDR1 and CDR2 are SQVTM and ANQGSEA. The CDR3 sequence: CSVDHRGLAAKTHYNEQFF. For the CDR3, the DNA is TGCAGCGTTGACCACAGGGGACTAGCGGCGAAGACACATTACAATGAGCAGTTCTTC.

The rearrangement links TRBV7-6 to TRBJ2-6; 9 bases map to TRBD2. The junction had 5 bases not matched to a gene; V was cut back by 1 base and J by 1 base. CDR1 and CDR2 (germline): SGHVS, FNYEAQ. The CDR3 is 18 amino acids. In nucleotides, the CDR3 is TGTGCCAGCAGCTTAGGTAGCGGGAGTGCTTCTGGGGCCAACGTCCTGACTTTC. Its protein product is CASSLGSGSASGANVLTF.

J is TRBJ2-1 and V is TRBV12-3 or TRBV12-4; D uncertain. Trimming removed 2 bases from V and 9 bases from J, with 11 bases in between. The CDR3 sequence is 13 residues long. CDR3 coding DNA: TGTGCCAGCAGTTTACCACCCAGAGGTGAGCAGTTCTTC. This codes for CASSLPPRGEQFF.

This chain joins TRBV3-1 (or the pseudogene TRBV3-2) and TRBJ2-7; 8 bases agree with TRBD2. Per germline, CDR1 LGHDT and CDR2 YNNKEL (reference sequence). The CDR3 spans 16 residues. The J segment lost 0 bases and the V segment lost 4 bases, leaving 8 bases of the junction unmatched. CDR3 protein: CASSPTIAGTSYEQYF. The CDR3 DNA is TGTGCCAGCAGCCCCACTATAGCGGGGACCTCCTACGAGCAGTACTTC.

This clone was seen many times. The rearrangement uses TRBV28 and TRBJ2-7; 15 bases match TRBD2. V gave up 6 bases and J gave up 0 bases; unmatched junction bases: 6. Germline lookup yields CDR1 MDHEN and CDR2 SYDVKM. CDR3 length: 17 amino acids. The CDR3: CASRPGLAGGSSYEQYF. DNA for the CDR3: TGTGCCAGCAGGCCGGGACTAGCGGGAGGTAGCTCCTACGAGCAGTACTTC.

The rearrangement links TRBV2 to TRBJ2-7; D perhaps matches TRBD2 (6 bases). Per germline, CDR1 SNHLY and CDR2 FYNNEI. Trimming shortened V by 8 bases and J by 5 bases, and 10 bases separated the two germline ends. There are 11 residues in the CDR3. CDR3 in DNA: TGTGCCAGCCGGACGGGGGACGAGCAGTACTTC. Translation gives CASRTGDEQYF.

The chain recombines TRBV6-4 with TRBJ2-7, with TRBD1 matching over 10 bases. Trimming cost V 2 bases and J 5 bases; bases outside gene matches: 6. Germline CDR1 is MRHNA and CDR2 is SNTAGT. The CDR3 is made up of 15 amino acids. CDR3 in DNA: TGTGCCAGCAGTGACACTAGACAGGGGGCAAACGAGCAGTACTTC. This codes for CASSDTRQGANEQYF.

The chain has TRBV15 and TRBJ2-7, with TRBD2 matching over 7 bases. This CDR3 is 14 amino acids long. The V gene end was trimmed by 0 bases and the J gene end by 9 bases; junction bases not matched to a gene: 8. Germline V lookup: CDR1 LNHNV, CDR2 YYDKDF (reference sequence). For the CDR3, the DNA is TGTGCCACCAGCAGAGATCGTGGGAGGGCCGGGCAGTACTTC. It codes for CATSRDRGRAGQYF.

The V and J genes are TRBV4-1 and TRBJ1-6; 7 nucleotides align to TRBD1. CDR3 length: 14 amino acids. Germline CDR1 and CDR2: MGHRA and YSYEKL. The ends lost 5 bases at V and 7 bases at J; junction bases unmatched: 5. CDR3 residues: CASSAGQSNSPLHF. The CDR3 DNA sequence: TGCGCCAGCAGCGCGGGACAGTCAAATTCACCCCTCCACTTT.

The chain uses TRBV5-1 and TRBJ1-1, with a tentative D call TRBD1 (6 bases). The V and J ends lost 4 bases and 0 bases respectively, with 19 bases between them. The CDR3 is 17 residues long. The germline V gene encodes CDR1 SGHRS and CDR2 YFSETQ. The CDR3 DNA reads TGCGCCAGCAGCCCCTCCTCCCGGACAGTCATGAACACTGAAGCTTTCTTT. Protein: CASSPSSRTVMNTEAFF.

Only one count was recorded for this clone. The V gene is TRBV5-1, the J gene TRBJ2-3; 10 positions match TRBD2. CDR3 length equals 15 residues. Losses at the gene ends were 6 bases for V and 2 bases for J; bases not matched to a gene: 6. Germline V gene sequence: CDR1 SGHRS, CDR2 YFSETQ. The chain's CDR3 is CASTRTSGLTDTQYF. The CDR3 DNA reads TGCGCCAGCACCCGGACTAGCGGCCTCACAGATACGCAGTATTTT.